This T cell receptor (beta chain) was retrieved from a study of lymphopenia after photon versus proton radiotherapy. Whole-study findings and limits: Post-nadir diversity loss with photons came from oligoclonal expansion, particularly CD8+ Temra cells.

Clones were read by immunoSEQ multiplex PCR, and TCRdb kept only the in-frame ones, dropping some. The sample has 15,000 to 20,000 clones, approximately 90% seen once. Germline V gene sequence: CDR1 MNHEY, CDR2 SMNVEV (reference sequence). Unmatched junction bases numbered 11, after V lost 9 bases and J lost 5 bases. This CDR3 comprises 15 residues. Concerning this clone: Antigen specificity is unknown.

The chain employs TRBV27 and TRBJ1-4; 8 nucleotides line up with TRBD1. The sequences come from peripheral blood, collected from a patient treated with proton-based radiotherapy. The source of this sequence is a woman in her sixties or seventies with cholangiocarcinoma. Some clones in this sample may be carry-over from other donors' samples. The CDR3 nucleotides are TGTGCCAGTGGACAGGGTCATGGTGGGAATGAAAAACTGTTTTTT. This gives the protein CASGQGHGGNEKLFF. Supplemented by reference TRBV27 and TRBJ1-4, the full variable domain reads EAQVTQNPRYLITVTGKKLTVTCSQNMNHEYMSWYRQDPGLGLRQIYYSMNVEVTDKGDVPEGYKVSRKEKRNFPLILESPSPNQTSLYFCASGQGHGGNEKLFFGSGTQLSVL.